This TCR beta chain was identified in a study of shared clonotypes between healthy human individuals. Findings and caveats of the study: Memory subsets generally showed lower estimated richness than naive subsets. Despite large depth, sorted-subset datasets appeared incompletely sequenced.

Measured with immunoSEQ multiplex PCR; TCRdb has only the in-frame clones, and not every one. Of 600,000 to 700,000 clones in the sample, around 73% are singletons; the top ten hold about 1.8%. Study donors comprised healthy, HIV-negative adults devoid of recent acute infection or vaccination. The donor cohort consisted entirely of Caucasian adults residing in Nashville, Tennessee. There are many counts of this clone. As yet, its antigen is unknown. Sequencing input: memory CD4+ T cells sorted from blood. Specified subset: CD45RA-negative fraction. This receptor was identified in a woman aged 25-40 years in good health.

The CDR3 DNA reads TGTGCCAGCTCACCACCGTCCGGACAGTCGAACACTGAAGCTTTCTTT. Translating gives CASSPPSGQSNTEAFF. The chain is built from TRBV18 and TRBJ1-1; a possible D gene is TRBD1 (6 bases). The V end lost 0 bases, the J end lost 1 base, and 12 bases lay between the germline ends. Germline V CDR1 and CDR2: KGHSH, LQKENI. The CDR3 runs to 16 residues.